Sequencing of this TCR beta chain was carried out in a study of T cells in Graves' hyperthyroidism and ophthalmopathy. Findings and caveats of the study: Expanded thyroid clonotypes (above 0.001) were mostly also found in blood.

The source material, RNA transcripts, was used to amplify TCR beta CDR3 regions. First-round RT-PCR with HTBI primers amplified the TCR CDR3 region. TCRdb reanalysed the multiplex PCR reads using MiXCR and keeps one entry per CDR3 protein. The top ten hold 30% to 35% of the sample, which has approximately 370,000 distinct CDR3 sequences, roughly 15% seen once. Each diagnosis drew on symptoms, thyroxine, TRAb, thyroid ultrasound and orbital computed tomography findings. With respect to this clonotype: Its antigen is currently unknown.

This CDR3 region has 14 residues. V dropped 10 bases and J dropped 5; count of bases not matched to a gene: 9. Looked up from germline, CDR1 is MNHEY and CDR2 is SMNVEV (reference sequence). Sequencing used blood. This sequence originates from a woman younger than 45 with Graves' hyperthyroidism that later progressed to Graves' ophthalmopathy. The rearrangement links TRBV27 to TRBJ1-5; 9 bases are shared with TRBD1. The CDR3 nucleotides are TGTGCCAACAGGCTGACAGGGGGAGATCAGCCCCAGCATTTT. This sequence encodes CANRLTGGDQPQHF.